Presented here are 5 T cell receptor beta chains from one specimen sequenced in a study of shared clonotypes between healthy human individuals. The assay was immunoSEQ multiplex PCR, and TCRdb's table has in-frame clones only and misses some. Seen here are 730,000 or so clones, less than 80% observed once, and the top ten hold approximately 2%. The specimen was memory CD4+ T cells sorted from blood. The subset is: CD45RA-negative fraction. Receptors originate from a woman between 25 and 40 years old in good health.

V is TRBV10-3 and J is TRBJ2-1; the match to TRBD2 covers 8 bases. V was pared by 3 bases and J by 0 bases, with 4 bases of the junction left unmatched. Germline CDR1 ENHRY, CDR2 SYGVKD. The CDR3 totals 16 residues. CDR3 in amino acids: CAISDPSGPSYNEQFF. For the CDR3, the DNA is TGTGCCATCAGTGACCCTAGCGGGCCCTCCTACAATGAGCAGTTCTTC.

This chain links TRBV11-2 with TRBJ1-6, with TRBD1 matching 7 bases. The CDR3 has 13 residues. J was trimmed by 7 bases and V by 6 bases; bases with no gene match: 3. The germline V gene has CDR1 SGHAT and CDR2 FQNNGV. CDR3 residues: CASRRQGNSPLHF. The CDR3 DNA is TGTGCCAGCAGGAGACAGGGAAATTCACCCCTCCACTTT.

This clone has a single count. The V gene is TRBV15, the J gene TRBJ2-3; 7 bases align to TRBD1. The J segment lost 1 base and the V segment lost 3 bases, leaving 4 bases of the junction unmatched. The CDR3 has 15 residues. Germline lookup yields CDR1 LNHNV and CDR2 YYDKDF (reference sequence). This CDR3 reads CATSRNRGGTDTQYF. CDR3 DNA: TGTGCCACCAGCAGGAACAGGGGTGGCACAGATACGCAGTATTTT.

This clone appeared many times. This chain connects TRBV4-1 to TRBJ1-2; no reliable D call. The CDR3 covers 14 residues. Looked up from germline, CDR1 is MGHRA and CDR2 is YSYEKL. The V and J ends lost 1 base and 2 bases respectively, with 8 bases between them. The CDR3 DNA sequence: TGCGCCAGCAGCCAAGGGAGGGAGAACTATGGCTACACCTTC. Amino acid sequence: CASSQGRENYGYTF.

This chain joins TRBV5-1 and TRBJ2-2; 10 bases match TRBD2. There are 16 residues in the CDR3. The germline CDR1 and CDR2 sequences are SGHRS and YFSETQ. V shed 2 bases and J 0 bases; nucleotides not matched to a gene: 1. CDR3 nucleotides: TGCGCCAGCAGCTTCGGACTAGCGGCGAACACCGGGGAGCTGTTTTTT. It specifies CASSFGLAANTGELFF.